This TCR beta chain came from a study of T cell repertoires in cytomegalovirus infection (dated by TCRdb to 2018 to 2020). Regarding the study in general: The HLA type of each donor mattered for the analysis, because public TCR beta signatures pointed to carriage of CMV infection along with the matching HLA type. General study outcomes and caveats: In the ex vivo response, HLA-C-restricted CMV-specific TCR beta clonotypes were dominant, and in two of eight donors the single most frequent clonotype came from this HLA-C-restricted group. Cumulative frequency of public TCR beta family members discriminated carriers of CMV infection plus the relevant HLA type in this cohort and an independent roughly 330-donor cohort.

This clonotype was detected only a few times. The clone's antigen remains unknown. The sample holds no much larger clone one base away, and base qualities are not on file. TCRdb names Illumina HiSeq 1500 as the instrument used. TCRdb reanalyzed the raw reads on its own, using fastp at Q25 for trimming and MiXCR for clone calling, and kept in-frame beta chains. CDR3 protein sequences are deduplicated, and each keeps its most common genes and DNA. Within this sample are about 250,000 distinct CDR3 sequences, with around 6.2% of them counted one time only. Roughly 6.5% of the sample is taken by the ten largest. The cysteine opens and the phenylalanine closes a CDR3 of 13 amino acids. Only the CDR3 region is kept as DNA, spanning 39 bases read in frame from base 1. Trimming removed 4 bases from V and 7 bases from J, leaving 13 bases between the germline ends. From a lookup of the germline V gene, CDR1 and CDR2 are WSHSY and SAAADI.

The V and J genes are TRBV10-2 and TRBJ2-5, and TRBD2 may be the D gene, going by 5 matching bases. The sequenced sample was PBMCs. This TCR derives from a human donor in good health (CMV status not recorded). Some clones in this sample may be carry-over from other donors' samples. The DNA sequence is given as TGCGCCAGCAGTGCTGGGTCCGGAGGGACCCAGTACTTC. This sequence encodes CASSAGSGGTQYF.